The 8 T cell receptor beta chains below were found in one sample sequenced in a study of T cell responses to AZD1222 COVID-19 vaccine. Assay used: immunoSEQ multiplex PCR; TCRdb lists only in-frame clones, some missing. The repertoire includes about 100,000 clones, 87% of them detected once, and about 4.5% sits in the top ten. The specimen comprised peripheral blood, sampled on day 0 of AZD1222 vaccination. The origin of the receptors is an adult in good health.

The gene calls are TRBV29-1 and TRBJ1-1, with D hard to call. V was shortened by 4 bases and J by 6 bases, with 15 bases between the two germline ends. Looked up from germline, CDR1 is SQVTM and CDR2 is ANQGSEA. The CDR3 is made up of 13 amino acids. CDR3 protein: CSVAQTPTAEAFF. Written as DNA, the CDR3 is TGCAGCGTTGCACAGACCCCAACGGCTGAAGCTTTCTTT.

The chain is built from TRBV6-5 and TRBJ1-1; unclear D gene. The CDR3 sequence is 11 residues long. V shed 2 bases and J shed 8 bases, with 6 bases lying between them. Germline V gene data show CDR1 as MNHEY and CDR2 as SVGAGI. The CDR3 DNA reads TGTGCCAGCAGTTACACCGGGGAAGCTTTCTTT. It is translated as CASSYTGEAFF.

The chain uses TRBV10-3 and TRBJ1-1, with D maybe TRBD1 (6 bases). Germline loops: CDR1 ENHRY, CDR2 SYGVKD. This CDR3 comprises 13 residues. V dropped 6 bases and J dropped 4 bases, with 12 bases sitting between them. The chain's CDR3 is CAIRDSFATEAFF. CDR3 coding DNA: TGTGCCATCAGGGACAGTTTTGCCACTGAAGCTTTCTTT.

The V call is TRBV30, the J call TRBJ1-1; D is uncertain. V dropped 1 base and J dropped 1 base, with 13 bases sitting between them. The germline V gene has CDR1 GTSNPN and CDR2 SVGIG (reference sequence). The CDR3 runs 15 residues. The CDR3 DNA follows: TGTGCCTGGAGTGATTGGCCGGAGCCGAACACTGAAGCTTTCTTT. Protein: CAWSDWPEPNTEAFF.

The sample holds one count of this clone. The chain has TRBV4-1 and TRBJ2-4; D could derive from TRBD1 or TRBD2 (6 bases each). This CDR3 spans 15 amino acids. Trimming removed 5 bases from V and 0 bases from J, with 11 bases in between. The germline V gene encodes CDR1 MGHRA and CDR2 YSYEKL. CDR3: CASSGGLLAKNIQYF. DNA for the CDR3: TGCGCCAGCAGCGGGGGGCTTTTAGCCAAAAACATTCAGTACTTC.

This clone was found a few times. The chain recombines TRBV9 with TRBJ1-1, with D perhaps matching TRBD1 (5 bases). This CDR3 has 16 amino acids. Germline values: CDR1 SGDLS, CDR2 YYNGEE. Trimming shortened V by 0 bases and J by 0 bases, and 12 bases separated the two germline ends. CDR3: CASSVAYRPLNTEAFF. As DNA, the CDR3 is TGTGCCAGCAGCGTAGCTTACAGGCCCCTGAACACTGAAGCTTTCTTT. Full variable domain (missing parts from reference TRBV9 and TRBJ1-1): DSGVTQTPKHLITATGQRVTLRCSPRSGDLSVYWYQQSLDQGLQFLIQYYNGEERAKGNILERFSAQQFPDLHSELNLSSLELGDSALYFCASSVAYRPLNTEAFFGQGTRLTVV.

This clone was counted once. The chain couples TRBV7-9 to TRBJ2-2, with D hard to call. Trimming shortened V by 3 bases and J by 9 bases, and 11 bases separated the two germline ends. There are 13 residues in the CDR3. The germline V gene has CDR1 SEHNR and CDR2 FQNEAQ (reference sequence). The CDR3 DNA sequence: TGTGCCAGCAGCTTCACTTTAGCCCGGGAGCTGTTTTTT. Residues: CASSFTLARELFF.

This clone was counted once. This chain connects TRBV11-2 to TRBJ2-7; perhaps TRBD2 as D (5 bases). The CDR3 sequence is 14 residues long. CDR1 SGHAT and CDR2 FQNNGV come from the germline V gene. The ends were cut back, 1 base at V and 4 bases at J, with 11 bases in the middle. CDR3 region: CASSLAPSGYEQYF. CDR3 DNA sequence: TGTGCCAGCAGCTTAGCGCCCAGCGGTTACGAGCAGTACTTC.